A selection of T cell receptor beta chains follows, all from one sample in a study of shared T cell receptors in the human thymus. Assay: immunoSEQ multiplex PCR; the TCRdb copy retains only in-frame clones and omits some. Of about 400,000 clones listed, approximately 95% are singletons. The specimen was thymocytes. All receptors derive from a human donor. CDR3s leave out the opening cysteine and the closing phenylalanine or tryptophan. Fields, in order: clone size, V gene, CDR3 length, CDR3 protein. A clone size is listed for some rows: how often the clone was seen (once, few, many), or a class if it is expanded.

>-|TRBV2|13
ASQGGTSPYNEQF
>-|TRBV29-1|12
SVDSGVNTGELF
>-|TRBV7-8|13
ASSYRDRDSYEQY
>-|TRBV11-2|13
ASSRRGIGNNEQF
>-|TRBV7-3|13
ASSLFREIVNEQF
>once|TRBV28|12
ASSLKTGYTEAF
>-|TRBV19|10
ASQGENNEQF
>once|TRBV19|12
ASSKGQDTDTQY
>-|TRBV28|13
ASTKDSVGNYGYT
>-|TRBV7-3|14
ASPPSSVMNTGELF
>-|TRBV18|18
ASSPPRGQGYTAPTGELF
>-|TRBV15|18
ATSRDRLFFSGRAKDEQF
>-|TRBV14|14
ASSQKKTRWIYGYT
>-|TRBV7-6|13
ASSLRTSGGYEQY
>-|TRBV6-1|13
ASSGDRVSGNTIY
>-|TRBV7-9|14
ASSVPDRGRIHEQY
>once|TRBV25-1|15
ASSEVGPSGTTDTQY
>-|TRBV10-3|13
AISAAGTTYNEQF
>-|TRBV6-6|14
ASILGAGGLENEQF
>-|TRBV20-1|8
SARKGEQY
>-|TRBV25-1|12
ASSVRDSHNEQF
>-|TRBV30|14
AWVSANSGLYNEQF
>-|TRBV27|12
ASSLFSEGYGYT
>-|TRBV14|13
ASSQDKRFGYEQY
>-|TRBV5-1|12
ASSLANPVYEQY
>-|TRBV2|11
ARTDRGTDTQY
>-|TRBV5-1|10
ASSLTGDTQY
>-|TRBV4-1|14
ASSHQGLALYNEQF
>-|TRBV27|12
ASANRDRDGTIY
>-|TRBV11-1|16
ASSLRPGGRAHQDTQY
>once|TRBV18|16
ASSLSAISGTGHQPQH